The 4 T cell receptor beta chains listed next were all sequenced from one sample in a study of T cells after yellow fever vaccination. TCRdb reanalysed the 5' RACE reads using MiXCR and keeps one entry per CDR3 protein. The sample includes some 160,000 distinct CDR3 sequences, approximately 6.7% seen only once; the top ten take roughly 2.5%. This material consisted of CD4+ T cells sorted from PBMCs, taken about 5 days after the first yellow fever vaccination. The receptors here all came from a man between 18 and 29 years old who received the YFV17D yellow fever vaccine.

This clonotype occurred a few times. CDR3 nucleotides: TGTGCCTGGAGTGTACGGGGTAGCAATCAGCCCCAGCATTTT. It encodes CAWSVRGSNQPQHF. This chain connects TRBV30 to TRBJ1-5; D unresolved. The CDR3 length is 14 residues. Per germline, CDR1 GTSNPN and CDR2 SVGIG (reference sequence). V was clipped by 0 bases and J by 0 bases, with 6 bases between them. The variable domain in full, completed from reference TRBV30 and TRBJ1-5, reads SQTIHQWPATLVQPVGSPLSLECTVEGTSNPNLYWYRQAAGRGLQLLFYSVGIGQISSEVPQNLSASRPQDRQFILSSKKLLLSDSGFYLCAWSVRGSNQPQHFGDGTRLSIL.

This clonotype was counted ten times or more. The rearrangement links TRBV7-2 to TRBJ2-7; no reliable D call. V dropped 1 base and J dropped 4 bases, with 11 bases sitting between them. Germline V CDR1 and CDR2: SGHTA, FQGNSA. CDR3 size: 14 residues. In DNA, the CDR3 is TGTGCCAGCAGCTTAGGTGCGTTACTGTACGAGCAGTACTTC. Protein product: CASSLGALLYEQYF.

Many counts were recorded for this clonotype. The chain is built from TRBV6-5 and TRBJ2-1, with 9 bases identical to TRBD1. J lost 10 bases, V lost 6 bases, and 4 bases had no gene match. Germline lookup yields CDR1 MNHEY and CDR2 SVGAGI. The CDR3 length is 12 residues. The CDR3 DNA follows: TGTGCCAGCAGGGGACAGGGAAAAGAGCAGTTCTTC. It codes for CASRGQGKEQFF.

This clonotype came up many times. The chain couples TRBV9 to TRBJ2-5; possible D gene TRBD2, 7 bases. V gave up 4 bases and J gave up 4 bases, with 20 bases separating them. This CDR3 has 16 amino acids. Germline V lookup: CDR1 SGDLS, CDR2 YYNGEE. The CDR3 loop is CASSPRGGGRTETQYF. In DNA form, the CDR3 reads TGTGCCAGCAGCCCCAGGGGCGGGGGCCGGACAGAGACCCAGTACTTC.